The rows below give T cell receptor beta chains drawn from one sample of a study of blood T cell repertoires in COVID-19. The repertoire was sequenced with immunoSEQ multiplex PCR; TCRdb's copy has only in-frame clones and lacks some. Of 350,000 or so clones listed, less than 90% are singletons. Input material: PBMCs or T cells enriched from blood (not recorded which). The receptors originated from a woman aged 30 to 39 who had recovered from COVID-19. Both conserved end residues are part of each CDR3. A D gene is named only where the DNA matches it firmly. Size tells how often a clone was seen (once, few, many) or the class of an expanded clone, and some rows leave it out.

clone_size	v_call	j_call	d_call	cdr3_nt	cdr3_aa
-	TRBV6-5	TRBJ2-5	-	TGTGCCAGCAGTTCGCGTAGGGGAGGTGAAGAGACCCAGTACTTC	CASSSRRGGEETQYF
-	TRBV6-1	TRBJ2-3	-	TGTGCCAGCAGTGAAGCCCCGGCGGCCCCTAGCACAGATACGCAGTATTTT	CASSEAPAAPSTDTQYF
-	TRBV5-6	TRBJ2-3	TRBD2	TGTGCCAGCAGCTTAGGGGTTTTAGCGGGGGATACGCAGTATTTT	CASSLGVLAGDTQYF
-	TRBV5-6	TRBJ2-1	-	TGTGCCAGCAGCTTGGTGGGGGCCTACCTTTACAATGAGCAGTTCTTC	CASSLVGAYLYNEQFF
-	TRBV2	TRBJ2-5	TRBD2	TGTGCCAGCAGCGGGACTAGTGAAGAGACCCAGTACTTC	CASSGTSEETQYF
-	TRBV6-4	TRBJ2-3	TRBD2	TGTGCCAGCAGTGACTCGACGGGGGGGGGCCTAGATACGCAGTATTTT	CASSDSTGGGLDTQYF
-	TRBV19	TRBJ2-2	-	TGTGCCAGTATTCCGACAGGCACCGGGGAGCTGTTTTTT	CASIPTGTGELFF
-	TRBV18	TRBJ1-1	-	TGTGCCAGCTCACCATTTGTGGGAGACACTGAAGCTTTCTTT	CASSPFVGDTEAFF
-	TRBV2	TRBJ2-7	-	TGTGCCAGCAGCGCGAGTCTAAGCTACGAGCAGTACTTC	CASSASLSYEQYF
-	TRBV4-1	TRBJ2-5	TRBD2	TGCGCCAGCAGCCGCGGGACTAGCGGGGCGAACATAGAGACCCAGTACTTC	CASSRGTSGANIETQYF
few	TRBV7-2	TRBJ2-6	TRBD1	TGTGCCAGCAGCTTAAGGACAGGGGGCGGTGGGGCCAACGTCCTGACTTTC	CASSLRTGGGGANVLTF
-	TRBV5-8	TRBJ2-7	-	TGTGCCAGCAACCGGGGGAGGCCCTACGAGCAGTACTTC	CASNRGRPYEQYF
-	TRBV5-8	TRBJ2-3	-	TGTGCCAGCAGCTTGGGCACAGGAGCAAGGTTGACAGATACGCAGTATTTT	CASSLGTGARLTDTQYF
-	TRBV5-4	TRBJ2-1	-	TGTGCCAGTCGCGGGGGCGGGGGCCTATACAATGAGCAGTTCTTC	CASRGGGGLYNEQFF
-	TRBV4-2	TRBJ2-1	-	TGTGCCAGCAGCCAAGGGGCGGGGAGGTCCTACAATGAGCAGTTCTTC	CASSQGAGRSYNEQFF
-	TRBV24-1	TRBJ1-6	TRBD1	TGTGCCACCAGTGATGGGGACAGTAATTCACCCCTCCACTTT	CATSDGDSNSPLHF
-	TRBV27	TRBJ2-7	-	TGTGCCAGCAGTTTCCCGGGTGGGGAGCAGTACTTC	CASSFPGGEQYF
-	TRBV18	TRBJ1-2	-	TGTGCCAGCTCAAGCCTGGACACAAACTATGGCTACACCTTC	CASSSLDTNYGYTF
-	TRBV18	TRBJ2-1	TRBD2	TGTGCCAGCTCACCACCGTTGCGGGGGGCTGACAATGAGCAGTTCTTC	CASSPPLRGADNEQFF
-	TRBV18	TRBJ2-7	TRBD1	TGTGCCAGCTCACCATCTCGGGACAGGGGGCGATACGAGCAGTACTTC	CASSPSRDRGRYEQYF
-	TRBV6-5	TRBJ1-1	TRBD1	TGTGCCAGCAGTTCCCAGGGGGCGCCGGGCACTGAAGCTTTCTTT	CASSSQGAPGTEAFF
few	TRBV4-1	TRBJ1-1	TRBD1	TGCGCCAGCAGCCCGCAGACAGGACAGGGGGCATCTGGGTGGGCTTTCTTT	CASSPQTGQGASGWAFF
-	TRBV27	TRBJ1-5	-	TGTGCCAGCAGCCCGGGTCTTTCCTTGCCCCAGCATTTT	CASSPGLSLPQHF
-	TRBV11-2	TRBJ1-3	-	TGTGCCAGCAGCTTAGGACACGGATCCTCTGGAAACACCATATATTTT	CASSLGHGSSGNTIYF
-	TRBV5-1	TRBJ1-2	TRBD1	TGCGCCAGCAGCTGGGGACAGGGGTACACCTATGGCTACACCTTC	CASSWGQGYTYGYTF
-	TRBV2	TRBJ2-1	TRBD2	TGTGCCAGCAGGGGGGGACTAGCGTGGAATGAGCAGTTCTTC	CASRGGLAWNEQFF
-	TRBV19	TRBJ1-5	-	TGTGCCAGTAGTATTTTCGGGGTCGATAGCAATCAGCCCCAGCATTTT	CASSIFGVDSNQPQHF
-	TRBV18	TRBJ1-1	-	TGTGCCAGCTCCTTAGGGGGTGCCGATGAAGCTTTCTTT	CASSLGGADEAFF
-	TRBV5-5	TRBJ1-5	TRBD1	TGTGCCAGCAGCCGGACAGGGGGTGAGAATCAGCCCCAGCATTTT	CASSRTGGENQPQHF
-	TRBV7-9	TRBJ1-1	-	TGTGCCAGCAGCTCCTCGGGGAGGGGGAGGACTGAAGCTTTCTTT	CASSSSGRGRTEAFF